This T cell receptor (beta chain) appears in the sequencing data of a study of shared clonotypes between healthy human individuals (dated by TCRdb to 2018 to 2021). Turning to the overall study: The cohort included three men and a couple of women between 18 and 49 years of age. Per donor, leukapheresis produced somewhere between about 0.94 and 10 billion PBMCs. Per donor, three plates each were used for CD4 naive and CD4 memory, two for CD8 naive, and one for CD8 memory. To estimate repertoire size and how much clonotype sharing occurs between individuals, the study deeply sequenced the blood TCR repertoires of five healthy adults. Libraries were prepared and TCR repertoires were sequenced by different laboratories using diverse techniques, in order to increase sequencing depth and limit assay-specific biases. Study-wide conclusions, independent of this receptor: Because the study included a small number of donors, the genetic and exposure-history diversity represented was limited. Compared with non-shared clonotypes, the clonotypes found in all four sorted-subset donors had higher generation probabilities. Estimated clonotype richness was generally larger for naive than for memory subsets. Even with the large sequencing depth, rarefaction of the sorted-subset datasets indicated that sequencing was incomplete. Sharing across four donors was observed for approximately 5% of naive CD4, over 3% of naive CD8, 2.3% of memory CD4, and approximately 0.41% of memory CD8 clonotypes. Sampling was restricted to blood, and TCR repertoires in tissues likely differ from the TCR repertoires found in blood. Based on pairwise subsampling, the degree of clonotype sharing among donors was expected to be affected by sequencing depth.

The donors were healthy, HIV-negative adults with no recently reported acute infections or vaccinations. Only Caucasian adults living in Nashville, Tennessee, USA were represented among the donors. CD4+ T cells were enriched through magnetic negative selection, after which naive cells were positively selected on CD45RA and the remaining negative fraction served as the memory subset. Blood was obtained by leukapheresis, after which PBMCs were separated by Ficoll-Histopaque density gradient centrifugation and cryopreserved in liquid nitrogen vapor phase. Analytical flow cytometry was used to check the purity and quantity of each magnetically sorted T cell population. Each sorted fraction had its genomic DNA isolated and then quantified by UV absorbance on a Nanodrop 2000c. The V and J ends are trimmed by 9 bases and 3 bases, leaving 11 bases between them. The CDR3 runs 12 amino acids, cysteine and phenylalanine included. The entry retains the CDR3 DNA only, 36 bases that are in frame from base 1. CDR1 SNHLY and CDR2 FYNNEI are derived from the germline V gene.

Concerning this clone itself: Its antigen target is currently unknown. No per-base quality is available; no much larger clone lies one base away.

Using the deep immunoSEQ assay, multiplex PCR amplified TCR CDR3 regions from genomic DNA. Extracted genomic DNA from each cell subset was distributed evenly across all wells of several immunoSEQ 96-well plates, and each plate was treated as a replicate. For sorted subsets, each replicate PCR was loaded with approximately 0.2 ug genomic DNA, equivalent to approximately 33,000 T cell genomes. The purified libraries were quantified using a Qubit 3.0 fluorometer, sized with a Bioanalyzer 2100, and then quantified again using the KAPA Library Quantification kit. Every immunoSEQ 96-well plate was sequenced on a separate single-read 150-cycle Illumina NextSeq 550 flow cell. In the authors' own workflow: The immunoSEQ output contained only junctional sequences without quality scores, so filtering could not match that applied to full-length reads. To assign V/J genes and CDR3, sequences were annotated against IMGT germline references using PyIR, a Python wrapper for IgBLAST v1.9. Reads with weak V/J assignments (E-value above 1e-6), missing CDR3, stop codons, out-of-frame junctions, or ambiguous translated residues were removed. V3J clonotypes were defined by identical inferred V gene, J gene, and CDR3 amino acid sequence. The percentage overlap between two repertoires was calculated by dividing the number of shared unique clonotypes by the size of the smaller repertoire. Repertoire richness was assessed with RTK rarefaction, the Chao1 estimator, and Recon v2.1 estimates of unobserved clonotypes. Generation probabilities were computed with OLGA for all TCRbeta clonotypes obtained by the gDNA method from several donors. What TCRdb holds here is the immuneACCESS table cut down to in-frame rearrangements. Part of the clones is not present; checked against another copy, under half of the missing clones reflect an unresolved V gene, and the others are unexplained. V, J and clone size were drawn from that table, and D and trimming were deduced from the DNA. The sample table shows roughly 640,000 clones, and approximately 74% are seen once. More than 1.5% of the sample lies in the top ten.

Input material: memory CD4+ T cells sorted from blood. The cell subset or site label, as the study defines it: CD45RA-negative fraction. The V and J genes are TRBV2 and TRBJ1-2, with the D gene not clear enough to name. The receptor was isolated from a woman in her 30s in good health. The DNA sequence follows: TGTGCCAGGAAATCAGCAGACTATGGCTACACCTTC. Translated, this gives CARKSADYGYTF.